The 12 T cell receptor delta chains below come from one sample, sequenced in a study of gamma-delta T cells after stem cell transplantation. TCRdb fed the RT-PCR reads to CATT. The repertoire holds approximately 16,000 delta-chain clones, with about 8.5% as singletons. Input material: gamma-delta T cells. These receptors originate from a human donor. It is not recorded whose cells these are; they may come from a transplant donor.

With regard to this clone: A far larger clone is just one base off, so this is likely a read error. The sample holds other DNA sequences that translate to the same CDR3. The genes are TRDV2 and TRDJ1; D is ambiguous. This CDR3 is built from 14 residues. Germline CDR1 and CDR2: GEAIGNYY and EKD. V dropped 0 bases and J dropped 9 bases, with 16 bases sitting between them. The CDR3 sequence is CACDTVSGERELIF. CDR3 sequence (DNA): TGTGCCTGTGACACCGTGTCGGGTGAGAGGGAACTCATCTTT.

The table lists this clone with a few counts. The protein recorded in TCRdb matches a much larger clone and deviates from this DNA's translation at residue 11, suggesting a read error; the protein here is obtained by translating the DNA. This chain joins TRDV2 and TRDJ1, with a possible D match to TRDD3 (6 bases). V gave up 0 bases and J gave up 1 base, with 17 bases separating them. Germline V gives CDR1 GEAIGNYY, CDR2 EKD. This CDR3 spans 17 amino acids. CDR3 loop: CACDTAGETKCTDKLIF. CDR3 sequence (DNA): TGTGCCTGTGACACCGCTGGGGAAACCAAGTGCACCGATAAACTCATCTTT.

This clone was observed many times. The translation of this DNA and the TCRdb protein of a much larger clone differ at residue 4, probably owing to a read error; the protein shown here is translated from the DNA. V usage is TRDV2 and J usage is TRDJ1, with 13 bases matching TRDD3. The CDR3 is made up of 17 amino acids. V was clipped by 5 bases and J by 3 bases; unmatched bases: 11. The germline CDR1 and CDR2 sequences are GEAIGNYY and EKD. The CDR3 region is CACGRLLGDTRADKLIF. CDR3 in DNA: TGTGCCTGTGGCAGACTACTGGGGGATACGCGGGCCGATAAACTCATCTTT.

Comment on this clone: TCRdb assigns this DNA the protein of a much larger clone, which departs from its translation at residue 18; this likely reflects a read error, and the protein shown comes from translating the DNA. The V and J genes are TRDV2 and TRDJ1; 8 bases map to TRDD3. Germline V lookup: CDR1 GEAIGNYY, CDR2 EKD. The CDR3 length is 19 residues. The CDR3 spells CACDTVMAQLGDRIGKLTF. Written as DNA, the CDR3 is TGTGCCTGTGACACCGTTATGGCTCAGCTGGGGGACAGAATCGGTAAACTCACCTTT.

A note on this clone: It may be a read error: a sequence one base away is much more abundant. Distinct nucleotide sequences in the sample also encode this CDR3. The chain is built from TRDV2 and TRDJ1, with 9 bases lining up with TRDD3. CDR3 length: 17 amino acids. Germline assignment: CDR1 GEAIGNYY and CDR2 EKD. The chain's CDR3 is CACDTLWGIPYTDKLIF. Written as DNA, the CDR3 is TGTGCCTGTGACACCCTCTGGGGGATCCCGTACACTGATAAACTCATCTTT.

This clone occurred a few times. The TCRdb record carries a much larger clone's protein, which differs from this DNA's translation at residue 4; a read error is the likely cause, and the protein listed here is the DNA translation. CDR3 sequence (DNA): TGTGCCTGTGGCGCCGTGATCTCGACGAGGAGGGATAGTACCTTGGGACTCATCTTT. Its translation is CACGAVISTRRDSTLGLIF. V and J are TRDV2 and TRDJ1; maybe TRDD3 (6 bases). The CDR3 is 19 residues long. The V end lost 5 bases, the J end lost 10 bases, and 37 bases lay between the germline ends. Germline V gives CDR1 GEAIGNYY, CDR2 EKD.

This clone was observed a few times. For this DNA, TCRdb reports the protein of a much larger clone, which diverges at residue 19, most likely from a read error; the protein presented here is translated directly from the DNA. The genes are TRDV1 and TRDJ1; 13 nucleotides align to TRDD3. The CDR3 has 20 residues. Germline CDR1 and CDR2: TSWWSYY and QGS. The DNA for the CDR3 is TGTGCTCTGTGGGGCTTCCTACCTGTACTGGGGGATACGGACACCGATAAACTCACCTTT. It yields the protein CALWGFLPVLGDTDTDKLTF.

The table lists this clone with a few counts. This may stem from a read error, because a much larger clone lies one nucleotide away. Other nucleotide sequences in the sample specify the same CDR3. This rearrangement joins TRDV2 to TRDJ1, with 8 nucleotides matching TRDD3. Germline V gene data show CDR1 as GEAIGNYY and CDR2 as EKD. Trimming removed 1 base from V and 3 bases from J; junction bases left unmatched: 9. The CDR3 sequence is 16 residues long. CDR3: CACDTLGDTSPDKLIF. The CDR3 DNA sequence: TGTGCCTGTGACACGCTGGGGGACACCAGTCCCGATAAACTCATCTTT.

By proportion, this clone is medium-sized. This specimen includes other DNA sequences encoding the same CDR3. J is TRDJ1 and V is TRDV3; 7 nucleotides match TRDD3. J lost 0 bases, V lost 1 base, and 23 bases had no gene match. CDR1 and CDR2 (germline): TVYSNPD, GDNSRS (reference sequence). This CDR3 spans 20 amino acids. CDR3 DNA: TGTGCCTTTATGCACGGAGAGGGGGTTTTTGGGGGACTTTACACCGATAAACTCATCTTT. Protein product: CAFMHGEGVFGGLYTDKLIF. Complete variable domain (other parts from reference TRDV3 and TRDJ1): CDKVTQSSPDQTVASGSEVVLLCTYDTVYSNPDLFWYRIRPDYSFQFVFYGDNSRSEGADFTQGRFSVKHILTQKAFHLVISPVRTEDSATYYCAFMHGEGVFGGLYTDKLIFGKGTRVTVEP.

The chain combines TRDV2 with TRDJ1; 12 bases are shared with TRDD3. This CDR3 has 18 amino acids. V lost 3 bases to trimming and J lost 1 base; unmatched junction nucleotides: 11. Per germline, CDR1 GEAIGNYY and CDR2 EKD. The CDR3 region is CACDAFLGDTLFTDKLIF. The CDR3 coding sequence is TGTGCCTGTGACGCATTCCTGGGGGATACGCTTTTCACCGATAAACTCATCTTT.

This clone was detected only a few times. This CDR3 is also generated by other DNA sequences in the sample. This rearrangement joins TRDV3 to TRDJ1; TRDD3 matches at 9 bases. The junction had 29 bases not matched to a gene; V was cut back by 0 bases and J by 0 bases. This CDR3 comprises 23 residues. Germline CDR1 is TVYSNPD and CDR2 is GDNSRS (reference sequence). The CDR3 DNA reads as TGTGCCTTTAGACTTTCCTACGTGAGTAGTAACTGGGGGAGACGGAGTGACACCGATAAACTCATCTTT. Protein sequence: CAFRLSYVSSNWGRRSDTDKLIF. Full variable domain (rest looked up from reference TRDV3 and TRDJ1): CDKVTQSSPDQTVASGSEVVLLCTYDTVYSNPDLFWYRIRPDYSFQFVFYGDNSRSEGADFTQGRFSVKHILTQKAFHLVISPVRTEDSATYYCAFRLSYVSSNWGRRSDTDKLIFGKGTRVTVEP.

This clone came up a few times. TCRdb pairs this DNA with a much larger clone's protein that differs at residue 7, likely a read error; the protein shown was translated from the DNA. The chain combines TRDV2 with TRDJ1; 13 bases line up with TRDD3. CDR1 and CDR2 from the germline V gene are GEAIGNYY and EKD. This CDR3 is 19 amino acids long. With 0 bases clipped from V and 4 bases from J, the junction kept 13 bases outside the gene matches. CDR3 residues: CACDTGVNWGIRGSDKLIF. DNA for the CDR3: TGTGCCTGTGACACCGGGGTCAACTGGGGGATACGGGGCAGCGATAAACTCATCTTT.